This T cell receptor beta chain was identified in a study of patients and donors after allogeneic stem cell transplantation. Each CDR3 protein is one row after TCRdb ran MiXCR on the RT-PCR reads. The profile covers hundreds of thousands of distinct CDR3 sequences, with 16% appearing a single time and 7.2% taken by the ten largest. The CDR3 contains 14 residues. Trimming removed 0 bases at V and 2 bases at J, with 8 bases between. Germline lookup yields CDR1 SGHRS and CDR2 YFSETQ. This clonotype was observed a few times. This TCR derives from a human donor who was either an allogeneic HSCT recipient or a stem cell or donor lymphocyte infusion donor (not recorded which). It is not recorded whose cells these are; they may come from a transplant donor. The rearrangement uses TRBV5-1 and TRBJ1-1, with D hard to call. What was sequenced was blood, either unsorted or a sorted T cell fraction (not recorded which). The CDR3 sequence: CASSLASGNTEAFF. In DNA form, the CDR3 reads TGCGCCAGCAGCTTGGCCAGTGGAAACACTGAAGCTTTCTTT.